One TCR beta chain is described in this entry. By how much of the sample it makes up, this clonotype is medium-sized (0.01 to 0.1%). Its antigen has not been determined. The record has no base qualities; no much larger clone is one base away. These data come from a study of HIV-infected patients and healthy controls (dated by TCRdb to between 2013 and 2015). Regarding the study in general: CD4 counts rose modestly but significantly in about 90% of the 16 patients after three months of therapy, yet stayed below normal ranges. Viral load fell below detection in about 65% of the 16 patients by the second bleed and in all patients following a further year of therapy. No consistent shift in CD8 counts was seen during early therapy, whereas a slight rise was seen in the CD4:CD8 ratio. The question the study tested was whether immune perturbation and reconstitution could be captured by deep TCR repertoire sequencing of small blood samples from HIV patients. Patients exhibited no overall T-cell lymphocytopenia, and total CDR3 counts per chain were not significantly different from those of controls.

V and J are truncated by 1 base and 2 bases respectively, leaving an intervening sequence of 0 bases. From the cysteine through the phenylalanine, the CDR3 covers 13 amino acids. Only the CDR3 DNA stays, 39 bases, in frame from base 1. CDR1 and CDR2, looked up from the germline V gene, are MGHDK and SYGVNS. The paper as a whole reports these results and caveats: Healthy control repertoires showed roughly threefold more distinct CDR3s and higher Shannon diversity than untreated HIV+ repertoires. HLA typing of donors was not performed in the study. Processing included only sixteen HIV-infected individuals, and this was regarded by the authors as a major limit on how widely the findings apply. Rare events from HIV-infected data received too much weight under size-matching, and comparisons were complicated by unequal numbers of distinct sequences between patients and controls. During therapy, HIV-associated CDR3s significantly decreased in frequency, while CMV-associated CDR3s did not change significantly, though most became more frequent. Oligoclonality may be reflected in the significantly higher mean Gini indices of HIV-infected repertoires compared with controls. The dynamics of distinct T-cell subpopulations could not be separated, and sequencing depth was restricted, because whole blood was used. In the samples, alpha-beta chain pairing was left undetermined. The observed differences in diversity could not be explained by the slight differences in age and sex profiles between the study cohorts. The apparent post-therapy recovery of the Gini index in HIV-infected patients was not reproduced in size-matched repertoire data. Both the Jaccard index and the count of highly shared sequences showed that healthy controls shared more CDR3s between individuals than HIV+ patients did. MAIT cell alpha-chain CDR3s were present at high frequency in healthy controls but severely depleted in HIV+ repertoires. Eight alpha and eight beta V genes showed significantly different mean usage between HIV-infected patients and controls.

Approximately 0.5 ug RNA was reverse transcribed with SuperScript III using primers against the alpha and beta constant regions. Separate libraries for the alpha and beta chains were generated through chain-specific third strand synthesis that incorporated multiplexing indices. To avoid primer bias, the protocol used one single primer pair to amplify every rearrangement within a chain, and the protocol also attached molecular barcodes to each cDNA molecule. Purified cDNA was joined by T4 RNA Ligase 1 to a 5' RACE adapter carrying a random hexamer and the SP2 sequencing primer site. The authors primed second strand synthesis from the SP2 site with Phusion polymerase and used slow temperature ramps to favor optimal annealing. Two random hexamer sequences, both added before amplification and joined together, made up the 12-nucleotide barcode of each molecule. P5 and P7 adapter elements plus a second index were added in a short first PCR, which was followed by an approximately 23-cycle amplification PCR with P5s and P7 primers. The libraries went through about 27 PCR cycles in total, were quantified on a Qubit, were sized on a Bioanalyzer, and were diluted to around 4 nM. The normalized libraries were sequenced on an Illumina MiSeq using 2 x 250 paired-end kits. Into approximately 10 ul Tris-Cl, the reverse transcription reactions were eluted following cleanup on MinElute columns. The adapter ligations were run for approximately 23 hours at 16 degrees C, and AMPure XP beads at a 1:1 ratio were afterwards used to clean them. The authors' analysis ran thus. Demultiplexed FASTQ files were processed with a modified Decombinator that output V, J, insert and barcode information. Any sequence that shared a barcode yet differed from the dominant sequence was discarded as an error, and the number of original cDNA molecules was estimated by counting barcodes clustered at Levenshtein distance 3. The R packages ineq, vegan, igraph and RCytoscape were used for downstream analyses, together with IMGT nomenclature and CDR3 definitions. The authors computed V gene usage over distinct sequences and counted each TCR a single time to avoid skew from clonal expansion. Within a donor, similarity networks joined unique CDR3 amino acid sequences in every case where two of them were separated by a single Levenshtein edit. The authors compiled published HIV-specific CDR3s (approximately 92 alpha, more than 650 beta) and CMV-specific CDR3s (approximately 13 alpha, roughly 250 beta) and searched for them in the repertoires. Random subsampling to size-matched repertoires demonstrated that the decreased diversity in patients did not result from their lower sequence numbers. TCRdb trimmed public reads at Q25 via fastp, called clones via MiXCR and kept in-frame beta chains. Merged by CDR3 protein, the rows form single entries marked with the most common genes and DNA. The V and J calls here are based on TCRdb, not the publication. The sample table contains about 5,500 distinct CDR3 sequences; only one count was recorded for around 8% of them. The ten largest clones add up to about 20% of the sample.

Whole blood was used without cell fractionation, so all unsorted peripheral T cells were reflected in the repertoire. An approximately 2.6 ml sample of peripheral blood was drawn into Tempus tubes for RNA extraction. The first sixteen eligible patients were processed from the enrolled HIV-infected adults, who had not yet received antiretroviral therapy and were about to begin treatment. Enrollment excluded patients who had febrile or AIDS-related illness, tumors, hepatitis B or C coinfection, immunomodulatory therapy, recent vaccination or treatment interruptions. Residual genomic DNA was removed with the TURBO-DNase kit and globin mRNA was depleted with GLOBINclear. Pretreatment blood from HIV-infected patients was collected just before antiretroviral therapy was started.

The specimen comprised blood, sampled before antiretroviral therapy. The chain was built from TRBV25-1 and TRBJ2-6, with the D gene uncertain. This receptor was taken from an adult with HIV infection. CDR3 sequence: CASSESGANVLTF. The nucleotide sequence is TGTGCCAGCAGTGAATCTGGGGCCAACGTCCTGACTTTC.